This entry is about one T cell receptor beta chain. As yet, its antigen is unknown. Blood specimens came from baseline, cycle 4 day 1, and cycle 7 day 1. Profiled with immunoSEQ multiplex PCR; TCRdb holds only in-frame clones, not every one. Of some 76,000 clones listed, under 90% are singletons. The data are from a study of OX40 agonist ivuxolimab in advanced cancers. Study in general: The treatment was a fully human IgG2 OX40 agonist, ivuxolimab. Partial responses were achieved by three patients, one with hepatocellular carcinoma and two with cutaneous melanoma.

Notes on the study in general: Those patients achieving a partial response at 0.1-3.0 mg/kg showed among the lowest clonal expansion.

V was pared by 4 bases and J by 2 bases, with 7 bases of the junction left unmatched. The CDR3 is 15 residues long. Germline V gene lookup returns CDR1 KGHSH and CDR2 LQKENI. This receptor was identified in an adult with an advanced solid tumor such as melanoma, head and neck, liver or kidney cancer. This chain connects TRBV18 to TRBJ1-1, with TRBD1 identical over 7 bases. The sample consisted of CD4+ or CD8+ T cells sorted from blood, taken in a trial of the OX40 agonist ivuxolimab. The CDR3 DNA is TGTGCCAGCTCACTTGGGACAGAGATAAACACTGAAGCTTTCTTT. Translating it yields CASSLGTEINTEAFF.